This section outlines one TCR beta chain sequence together with its context. This entry belongs to a study of T cell responses to AZD1222 COVID-19 vaccine. This table comes from immunoSEQ multiplex PCR, and its TCRdb copy is limited to in-frame clones, with some not included. The profile shows 150,000 or so clones, over 90% of them singletons. CDR1 and CDR2 (germline): MNHNY, SVGAGI (reference sequence). V gave up 6 bases and J gave up 4 bases, with 15 bases separating them. The CDR3 is 14 amino acids. The receptor's source is an adult who received the AZD1222 COVID-19 vaccine. The chain uses TRBV6-6 and TRBJ1-2, with a weak D call TRBD1 (5 bases). The specimen comprised peripheral blood, sampled 28 days after the second AZD1222 dose. This chain's CDR3 is CASSLLSGTYGYTF. The CDR3 bases are TGTGCCAGCAGCCTACTGAGTGGGACCTATGGCTACACCTTC.